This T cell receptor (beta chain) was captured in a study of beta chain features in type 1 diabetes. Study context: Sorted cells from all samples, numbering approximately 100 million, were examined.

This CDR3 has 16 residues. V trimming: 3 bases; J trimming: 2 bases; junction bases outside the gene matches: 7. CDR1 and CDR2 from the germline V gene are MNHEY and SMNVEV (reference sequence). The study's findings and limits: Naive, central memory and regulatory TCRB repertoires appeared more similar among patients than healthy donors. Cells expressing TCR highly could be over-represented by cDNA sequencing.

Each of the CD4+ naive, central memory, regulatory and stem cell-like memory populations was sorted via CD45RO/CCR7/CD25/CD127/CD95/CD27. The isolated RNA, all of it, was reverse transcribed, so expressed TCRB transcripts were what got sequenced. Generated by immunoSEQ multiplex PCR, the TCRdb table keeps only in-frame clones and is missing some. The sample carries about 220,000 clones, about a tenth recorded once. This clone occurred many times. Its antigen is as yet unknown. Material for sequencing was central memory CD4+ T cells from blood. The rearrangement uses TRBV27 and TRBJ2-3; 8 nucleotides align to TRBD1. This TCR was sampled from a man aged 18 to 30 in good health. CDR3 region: CASSFGQGGVTDTQYF. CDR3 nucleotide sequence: TGTGCCAGCAGTTTCGGACAGGGTGGGGTCACAGATACGCAGTATTTT.